This TCR beta chain was identified in a study of T-cell reconstitution after alpha-beta-depleted transplantation in children. Unique molecular identifiers featured in how the TCRbeta library was prepared. TCRdb ran MiXCR on the PCR reads and lists one entry per CDR3 protein. The sample includes over 200,000 distinct CDR3 sequences, 9.5% to 13% of them seen just once. V lost 5 bases to trimming and J lost 0 bases; unmatched junction nucleotides: 1. Germline CDR1 is DFQATT and CDR2 is SNEGSKA (reference sequence). This CDR3 contains 14 residues. The chain has TRBV20-1 and TRBJ2-6; 7 bases agree with TRBD1. The receptor's source is a child younger than two with acute myeloid leukemia, due to receive a stem cell transplant. Material: PBMCs, obtained before TCRalphabeta/CD19-depleted stem cell transplant. The CDR3 here is CSAWDSSGANVLTF. In DNA, the CDR3 is TGCAGTGCTTGGGACAGCTCTGGGGCCAACGTCCTGACTTTC.